This note documents a single T cell receptor (beta chain) sequence. Its antigen is not identified. The data derive from a study of blood T cells in healthy people across ages. General observations from the study: More naive CD4+ cells and higher diversity marked long-lived donors relative to aged donors.

This CDR3 has 15 amino acids. J lost 4 bases, V lost 1 base, and 4 bases had no gene match. Germline CDR1 and CDR2: LNHNV and YYDKDF (reference sequence). The use of a sample-barcoded 5' primer and a J-beta primer mix characterized a second PCR of 7 to 11 cycles. MiXCR, applied by TCRdb to the 5' RACE reads, yields one record per CDR3 protein. Altogether 650,000 or so distinct CDR3 sequences are present, 52% being singletons, with the ten largest covering approximately 15%. This clonotype originated in a woman of 80 years or more in good health. The gene calls are TRBV15 and TRBJ2-1; 7 bases are shared with TRBD2. Input material: blood. Here the CDR3 reads CATSRGGGTYNEQFF. As DNA, the CDR3 is TGTGCCACCAGCAGAGGGGGGGGAACATACAATGAGCAGTTCTTC.